Shown below are 23 T cell receptor beta chains from a single sample sequenced in a study of prognosis after radiotherapy for stage I lung cancer (dated by TCRdb to the early 2020s). For sequencing, an Illumina HiSeq 3000 was employed. Two rounds of multiplex PCR were performed to amplify the TCR beta CDR3 region from genomic DNA. The first PCR round used primers specific to each TRBV and TRBJ gene, and the primer sequences were filed in Chinese patent CN105087789A. Clones were called with MiXCR by TCRdb after fastp trimmed the public reads at Q25, and only in-frame beta chains were retained. Every distinct CDR3 protein forms one entry, paired with its most common genes and DNA. For this sample there are over 30,000 distinct CDR3 sequences; around 22% appear just once. The ten most abundant clones make up around a quarter of the sample. Sequences were derived from PBMCs, sampled before or after stereotactic body radiation therapy (not recorded which). The receptors come from a donor aged 50 or older with non-small cell lung cancer.

A single count supports this clonotype. One end of the junction fails to match germline, which may point to a read error. J is TRBJ2-6 and V is TRBV19; TRBD1 aligns across 8 bases. The germline CDR1 and CDR2 sequences are LNHDA and SQIVND (reference sequence). This CDR3 contains 17 residues. The CDR3 here is CVSSVGRGRAGANVLTF. DNA of the CDR3: TGTGTCAGTAGTGTTGGCAGGGGGCGAGCTGGGGCCAACGTCCTGACTTTC.

The rearrangement joins TRBV2 to TRBJ2-2, with no clear D. CDR1 is SNHLY and CDR2 is FYNNEI in the germline V gene. Between the trimmed V and J ends, which lost 7 bases and 2 bases, there was a span of 14 bases. The CDR3 runs to 15 residues. CDR3 sequence: CASNLDRNNTGELFF. CDR3 in DNA: TGTGCCAGCAACCTCGATCGGAACAACACCGGGGAGCTGTTTTTT.

This clonotype occurred a few times. Given a much more abundant clone one base away, this may be a read error. The chain is built from TRBV4-2 and TRBJ2-1, with 11 bases that match TRBD2. Germline V gene sequence: CDR1 LGHNA, CDR2 YNFKEQ. The CDR3 extends over 16 amino acids. With 0 bases clipped from V and 9 bases from J, the junction kept 7 bases outside the gene matches. The CDR3 DNA is TGTGCCAGCAGCCAAGATCTAGCGGGAGGACACAGTGAGCAGTTCTTC. As protein: CASSQDLAGGHSEQFF.

This clonotype was seen ten or more times. The chain has TRBV6-1 and TRBJ2-3, with 11 bases identical to TRBD2. V lost 3 bases and J lost 9; bases outside the gene matches: 11. The CDR3 is made up of 16 amino acids. CDR1 MNHNS and CDR2 SASEGT come from the germline V gene. The CDR3 DNA reads as TGTGCCAGCAGTGATATGCTAGCGGGGGGTACGTCCACGCAGTATTTT. Its protein product is CASSDMLAGGTSTQYF.

This clonotype has a count of ten or more. One end of the junction is discordant with germline, which a read error may explain. The V gene is TRBV7-9, the J gene TRBJ1-2; D is perhaps TRBD1 (5 bases). Germline CDR1 reads SEHNR; CDR2 reads FQNEAQ (reference sequence). This CDR3 is built from 12 residues. As DNA, the CDR3 is TGTGCCAGCAGCCTAGCCTCGACAGCCACCACCTTC. Protein: CASSLASTATTF.

This clonotype was recorded many times. The rearrangement links TRBV20-1 to TRBJ1-6; maybe TRBD1 (5 bases). V lost 2 bases to trimming and J lost 10 bases, with 24 bases between them. CDR1 and CDR2 (germline): DFQATT, SNEGSKA (reference sequence). The CDR3 covers 17 residues. CDR3 protein: CSARTGEGPLGSSPLHF. The CDR3 nucleotides read TGCAGTGCTAGAACTGGGGAGGGACCGCTAGGTTCGTCACCCCTCCACTTT.

The table lists this clonotype with many counts. The chain is built from TRBV5-1 and TRBJ1-6; no clear D gene. The CDR3 totals 15 residues. Germline lookup yields CDR1 SGHRS and CDR2 YFSETQ. The V and J ends lost 0 bases and 2 bases respectively, with 6 bases between them. The CDR3 DNA follows: TGCGCCAGCAGCTTGGGCAGAACCTATAATTCACCCCTCCACTTT. Residues: CASSLGRTYNSPLHF.

At least ten counts were recorded for this clonotype. J is TRBJ1-1 and V is TRBV12-3 or TRBV12-4, with D unresolved. The CDR3 spans 12 residues. V was trimmed by 3 bases and J by 1 base, leaving 3 bases between them. The CDR3 DNA is TGTGCCAGCAGTTTTCAGAACACTGAAGCTTTCTTT. It is translated as CASSFQNTEAFF.

This clonotype has at least ten counts. V usage is TRBV28 and J usage is TRBJ2-7; perhaps TRBD1 as D (5 bases). Per the germline V gene, CDR1 is MDHEN and CDR2 is SYDVKM. The CDR3 has 12 residues. V was shortened by 7 bases and J by 3 bases, with 10 bases between the two germline ends. DNA of the CDR3: TGTGCCAGCATGGGAAGGGGCTACGAGCAGTACTTC. Amino acid sequence: CASMGRGYEQYF.

This clonotype was detected ten times or more. This rearrangement joins TRBV3-1 to TRBJ2-4; D is perhaps TRBD2 (5 bases). The V gene's germline CDR1 is LGHDT and CDR2 YNNKEL (reference sequence). With 0 bases removed from V and 2 bases from J, the gap between germline ends came to 14 bases. The CDR3 is made up of 17 amino acids. The CDR3 is CASSQDGVGITKNIQYF. The CDR3 DNA follows: TGTGCCAGCAGCCAAGACGGGGTAGGGATAACCAAAAACATTCAGTACTTC.

J is TRBJ1-1 and V is TRBV28, with 7 bases aligning to TRBD1. The CDR3 runs to 15 residues. Unmatched junction bases numbered 16, after V lost 4 bases and J lost 11 bases. The germline CDR1 and CDR2 sequences are MDHEN and SYDVKM. The DNA of the CDR3 is TGTGCCAGCAGTTCCTTAACGGTAACAGGGGTGCGGGCTTTCTTT. It is translated as CASSSLTVTGVRAFF.

This clonotype was detected ten times or more. This chain links TRBV3-1 with TRBJ2-2; D may be TRBD1 (5 bases). V was trimmed by 1 base and J by 8 bases, leaving 23 bases between them. The CDR3 length is 18 residues. Germline values: CDR1 LGHDT, CDR2 YNNKEL (reference sequence). The CDR3 coding sequence is TGTGCCAGCAGCCAAGCGGTCCCAGGGTTTATTCGTACGGGGGAGCTGTTTTTT. It yields the protein CASSQAVPGFIRTGELFF.

V and J are TRBV5-4 and TRBJ1-1; D unclear. CDR3 length: 14 residues. The V gene's germline CDR1 is SGHNT and CDR2 YYREEE (reference sequence). The V end lost 1 base, the J end lost 6 bases, and 13 bases lay between the germline ends. The CDR3 coding sequence is TGTGCCAGCAGCTTGTGGGTGGAGCTGGCTGAAGCTTTCTTT. Translated, it gives CASSLWVELAEAFF.

This clonotype was counted ten times or more. This chain joins TRBV13 and TRBJ2-7; D is possibly TRBD2 (5 bases). Trimming stripped 4 bases from V and 1 base from J, with 14 bases between. The V gene's germline CDR1 is PRHDT and CDR2 FYEKMQ (reference sequence). The CDR3 is 15 residues long. CDR3 nucleotides: TGTGCCAGCAGCTATTCCGGGATGGGTTCCTACGAGCAGTACTTC. This encodes CASSYSGMGSYEQYF.

In this sample, this clonotype turned up many times. The chain recombines TRBV9 with TRBJ2-2; 14 nucleotides line up with TRBD2. With V trimmed by 2 bases and J by 4 bases, 10 bases remained unmatched. CDR3 length equals 19 residues. CDR1 SGDLS and CDR2 YYNGEE come from the germline V gene. The CDR3 DNA follows: TGTGCCAGCAGCGTCGCACCCTGGGGGACTAGCGGGGGCACCGGGGAGCTGTTTTTT. The encoded protein is CASSVAPWGTSGGTGELFF.

This clonotype has a count of ten or more. The chain employs TRBV4-1 and TRBJ2-2; D unresolved. The V end was cut by 0 bases, the J end by 3 bases, with 11 bases between. Germline V lookup: CDR1 MGHRA, CDR2 YSYEKL. CDR3 length: 16 amino acids. The CDR3 DNA sequence: TGCGCCAGCAGCCAAGATGTGGTTAGGCACACCGGGGAGCTGTTTTTT. Its translation: CASSQDVVRHTGELFF.

At least ten counts were recorded for this clonotype. CDR3 in amino acids: CASSRQGNDEQFF. The DNA of the CDR3 is TGCGCCAGCAGTCGACAGGGGAACGATGAGCAGTTCTTC. This rearrangement joins TRBV5-1 to TRBJ2-1, with 8 bases lining up with TRBD1. Per germline, CDR1 SGHRS and CDR2 YFSETQ. CDR3 length equals 13 residues. Trimming took 5 bases from V and 8 from J; bases not matched to a gene: 6.

The chain has TRBV12-3 or TRBV12-4 and TRBJ2-7, with 10 bases fitting TRBD2. The trim removed 6 bases at V and 1 base at J, leaving 6 bases unmatched. CDR3 length: 15 residues. This CDR3 reads CASSYLAGASYEQYF. CDR3 nucleotides: TGTGCCAGCAGCTATCTAGCGGGGGCTTCCTACGAGCAGTACTTC.

The sample holds many counts of this clonotype. The chain uses TRBV7-9 and TRBJ1-5; D not resolved. The CDR3 is 13 amino acids. Germline CDR1 SEHNR, CDR2 FQNEAQ (reference sequence). V was cut by 4 bases and J by 3 bases, with 7 bases left in between. The CDR3 region has the DNA TGTGCCAGCAGCTCTACACCCAATCAGCCCCAGCATTTT. As protein: CASSSTPNQPQHF.

As for this clonotype: The junction departs from germline at one end; a sequencing error may be responsible. CDR3 loop: CASRRRRSMKTEAFF. In nucleotides, the CDR3 is TGTGCCAGCAGACGAAGACGGTCCATGAAGACTGAAGCTTTCTTT. This sequence joins TRBV13 and TRBJ1-1; D ambiguous. Germline loops: CDR1 PRHDT, CDR2 FYEKMQ (reference sequence). The CDR3 sequence is 15 residues long. The entire variable domain, with the rest obtained from reference TRBV13 and TRBJ1-1, is as follows: AAGVIQSPRHLIKEKRETATLKCYPIPRHDTVYWYQQGPGQDPQFLISFYEKMQSDKGSIPDRFSAQQFSDYHSELNMSSLELGDSALYFCASRRRRSMKTEAFFGQGTRLTVV.

This clonotype was counted many times. The rearrangement joins TRBV15 to TRBJ2-7; D not resolved. This CDR3 spans 13 amino acids. Trimming left V 0 bases short and J 4 bases short, with 7 bases between. Germline V CDR1 and CDR2: LNHNV, YYDKDF (reference sequence). This CDR3 is CATSRDHQYEQYF. As DNA, the CDR3 is TGTGCCACCAGCAGAGATCATCAATACGAGCAGTACTTC.

J is TRBJ2-7 and V is TRBV6-2 or TRBV6-3; 8 nucleotides align to TRBD1. The J segment lost 0 bases and the V segment lost 7 bases, leaving 11 bases of the junction unmatched. The CDR3 covers 16 residues. Germline CDR1 is MNHEY and CDR2 is SVGEGT. CDR3 protein: CASNPYGGTGSYEQYF. CDR3 in DNA: TGTGCCAGCAATCCTTATGGAGGGACAGGCTCCTACGAGCAGTACTTC.

This clonotype was counted at least ten times. The chain is built from TRBV20-1 and TRBJ1-5; unclear D gene. Germline-derived CDR1 and CDR2 are DFQATT and SNEGSKA (reference sequence). The CDR3 totals 14 residues. With 2 bases removed from V and 1 base from J, the gap between germline ends came to 9 bases. CDR3 amino acids: CSARLRTSNQPQHF. The CDR3 DNA sequence: TGCAGTGCTAGACTACGCACGAGCAATCAGCCCCAGCATTTT.